The 3 T cell receptor beta chains listed next were all sequenced from one sample in a study of blood T cell repertoires in COVID-19. The assay was immunoSEQ multiplex PCR, and TCRdb's table has in-frame clones only and misses some. The sample contains roughly 500,000 clones, roughly 88% of which appear only once. Input material: peripheral blood. These receptors were taken from a human donor in a cohort sampled during active COVID-19.

The CDR3 region has the DNA TGTGCCAGCAGCTCCTTAGCGGGAGCAGGTTACAATGAGCAGTTCTTC. The encoded protein is CASSSLAGAGYNEQFF. The J gene is TRBJ2-1, the V gene TRBV7-9; 9 nucleotides align to TRBD2. Germline trimming cut 4 bases from V and 4 bases from J; bases unmatched to any gene: 8. The germline gives CDR1 SEHNR, CDR2 FQNEAQ (reference sequence). The CDR3 sequence is 16 residues long.

The chain has TRBV11-2 and TRBJ2-7; 8 nucleotides agree with TRBD2. The CDR3 extends over 14 amino acids. Germline trimming cut 5 bases from V and 6 bases from J; bases unmatched to any gene: 9. Germline V gives CDR1 SGHAT, CDR2 FQNNGV. The DNA of the CDR3 is TGTGCCAGCAGCCTTTCAGCGGGAGCGGCCGAGCAGTACTTC. Encoded protein: CASSLSAGAAEQYF.

V and J are TRBV5-1 and TRBJ1-1; 9 nucleotides match TRBD1. The trim removed 4 bases at V and 6 bases at J, leaving 10 bases unmatched. Per the germline V gene, CDR1 is SGHRS and CDR2 is YFSETQ. The CDR3 consists of 15 residues. The CDR3 DNA reads TGCGCCAGCAGCCCCCGACAGGGGGGGGCCGCTGAAGCTTTCTTT. Protein: CASSPRQGGAAEAFF.